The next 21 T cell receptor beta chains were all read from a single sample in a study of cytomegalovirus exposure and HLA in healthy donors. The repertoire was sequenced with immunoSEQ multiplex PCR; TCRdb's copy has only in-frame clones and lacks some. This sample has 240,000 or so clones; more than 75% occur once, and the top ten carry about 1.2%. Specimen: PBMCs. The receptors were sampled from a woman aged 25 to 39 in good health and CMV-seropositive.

The DNA for the CDR3 is TGTGCCAGCAGGAGACCGGGACAGGTCCTTTATCAGCCCCAGCATTTT. This codes for CASRRPGQVLYQPQHF. The chain has TRBV28 and TRBJ1-5; the match to TRBD1 covers 8 bases. CDR3 size: 16 residues. Germline CDR1 MDHEN, CDR2 SYDVKM. The trim removed 6 bases at V and 5 bases at J, leaving 12 bases unmatched. Using reference TRBV28 and TRBJ1-5 for the parts outside the CDR3, the full variable domain is DVKVTQSSRYLVKRTGEKVFLECVQDMDHENMFWYRQDPGLGLRLIYFSYDVKMKEKGDIPEGYSVSREKKERFSLILESASTNQTSMYLCASRRPGQVLYQPQHFGDGTRLSIL.

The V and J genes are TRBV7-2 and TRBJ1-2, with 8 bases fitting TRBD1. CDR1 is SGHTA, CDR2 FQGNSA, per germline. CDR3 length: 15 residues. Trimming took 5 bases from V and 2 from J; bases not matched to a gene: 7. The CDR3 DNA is TGTGCCAGCAGCCCAGCGACAGGGGTGAACTATGGCTACACCTTC. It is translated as CASSPATGVNYGYTF.

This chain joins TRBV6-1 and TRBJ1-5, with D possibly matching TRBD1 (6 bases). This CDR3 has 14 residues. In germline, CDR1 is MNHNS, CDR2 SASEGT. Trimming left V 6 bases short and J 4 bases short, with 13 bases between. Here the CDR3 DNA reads TGTGCCAGCAGCAAGGACAGACCTAATCAGCCCCAGCATTTT. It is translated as CASSKDRPNQPQHF.

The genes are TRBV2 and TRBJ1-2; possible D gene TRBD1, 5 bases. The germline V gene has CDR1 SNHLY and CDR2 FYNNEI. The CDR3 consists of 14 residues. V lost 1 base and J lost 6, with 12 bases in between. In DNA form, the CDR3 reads TGTGCCAGCAGTGAAGGGGGCAGGATCCATGGCTACACCTTC. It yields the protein CASSEGGRIHGYTF.

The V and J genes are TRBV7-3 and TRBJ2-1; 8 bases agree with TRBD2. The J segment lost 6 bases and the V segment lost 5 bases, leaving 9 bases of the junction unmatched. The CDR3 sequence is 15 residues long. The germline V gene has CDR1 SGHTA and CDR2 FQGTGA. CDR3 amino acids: CASSPRTSISNEQFF. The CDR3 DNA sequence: TGTGCCAGCAGCCCCCGGACTAGCATCAGCAATGAGCAGTTCTTC.

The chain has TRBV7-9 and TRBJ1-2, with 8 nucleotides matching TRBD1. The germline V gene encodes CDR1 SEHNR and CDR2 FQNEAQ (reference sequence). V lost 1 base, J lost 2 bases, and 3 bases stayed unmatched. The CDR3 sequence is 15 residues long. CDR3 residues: CASSLDGQGNYGYTF. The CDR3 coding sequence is TGTGCCAGCAGCTTAGATGGACAGGGAAACTATGGCTACACCTTC.

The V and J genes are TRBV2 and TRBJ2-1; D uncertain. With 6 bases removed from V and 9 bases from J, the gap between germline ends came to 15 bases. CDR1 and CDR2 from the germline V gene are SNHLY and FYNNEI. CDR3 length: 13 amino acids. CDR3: CASRLTFHPEQFF. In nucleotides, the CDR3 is TGTGCCAGCAGACTGACTTTTCATCCTGAGCAGTTCTTC.

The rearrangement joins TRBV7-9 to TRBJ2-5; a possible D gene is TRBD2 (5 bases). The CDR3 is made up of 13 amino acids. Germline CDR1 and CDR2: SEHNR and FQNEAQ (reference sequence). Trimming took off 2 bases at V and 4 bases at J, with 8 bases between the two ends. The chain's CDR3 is CASSLLGGETQYF. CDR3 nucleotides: TGTGCCAGCAGCTTATTAGGAGGAGAGACCCAGTACTTC.

The CDR3 loop reads CTSSDSSWTSGRACEQFF. For the CDR3, the DNA is TGCACCAGCAGCGATAGCTCGTGGACTAGCGGGAGGGCTTGTGAGCAGTTCTTC. V and J are TRBV1 and TRBJ2-1; the table gives TRBD2 as D, unverified against the DNA. TRBV1 is an annotated pseudogene. The CDR3 runs 18 residues.

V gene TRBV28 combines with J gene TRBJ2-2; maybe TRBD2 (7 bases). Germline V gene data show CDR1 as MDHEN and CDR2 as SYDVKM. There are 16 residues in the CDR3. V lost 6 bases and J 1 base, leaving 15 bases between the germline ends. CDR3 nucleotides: TGTGCCAGCAGAGAACAGCGGGGACAGAACACCGGGGAGCTGTTTTTT. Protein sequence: CASREQRGQNTGELFF.

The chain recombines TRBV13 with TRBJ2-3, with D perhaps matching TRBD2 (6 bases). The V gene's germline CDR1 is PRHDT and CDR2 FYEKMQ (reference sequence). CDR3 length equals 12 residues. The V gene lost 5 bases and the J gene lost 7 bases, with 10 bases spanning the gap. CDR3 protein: CASSLGLNTQYF. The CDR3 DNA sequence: TGTGCCAGCAGCCTGGGACTGAATACGCAGTATTTT.

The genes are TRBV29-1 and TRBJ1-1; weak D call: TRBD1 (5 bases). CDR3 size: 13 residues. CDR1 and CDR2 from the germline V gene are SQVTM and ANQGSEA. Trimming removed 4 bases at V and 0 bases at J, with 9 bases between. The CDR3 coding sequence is TGCAGCGTTGGAAACAGGATGAACACTGAAGCTTTCTTT. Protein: CSVGNRMNTEAFF.

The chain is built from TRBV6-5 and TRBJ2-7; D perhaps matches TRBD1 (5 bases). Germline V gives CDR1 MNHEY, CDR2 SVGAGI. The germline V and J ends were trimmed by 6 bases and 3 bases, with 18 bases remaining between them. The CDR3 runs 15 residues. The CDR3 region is CASSPQELGHYEQYF. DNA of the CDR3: TGTGCCAGCAGCCCACAGGAATTGGGGCACTACGAGCAGTACTTC.

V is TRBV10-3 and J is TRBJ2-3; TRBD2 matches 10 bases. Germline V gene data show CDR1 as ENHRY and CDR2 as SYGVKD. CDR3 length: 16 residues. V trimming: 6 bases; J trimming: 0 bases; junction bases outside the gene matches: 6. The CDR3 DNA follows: TGTGCCATCAGAGAGGGACTAGCGCTAAGCACAGATACGCAGTATTTT. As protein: CAIREGLALSTDTQYF.

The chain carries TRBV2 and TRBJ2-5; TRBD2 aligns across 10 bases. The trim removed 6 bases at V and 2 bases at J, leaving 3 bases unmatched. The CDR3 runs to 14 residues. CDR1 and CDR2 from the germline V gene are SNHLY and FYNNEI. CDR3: CASRTSGNQETQYF. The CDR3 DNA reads TGTGCCAGCAGAACTAGCGGGAATCAAGAGACCCAGTACTTC.

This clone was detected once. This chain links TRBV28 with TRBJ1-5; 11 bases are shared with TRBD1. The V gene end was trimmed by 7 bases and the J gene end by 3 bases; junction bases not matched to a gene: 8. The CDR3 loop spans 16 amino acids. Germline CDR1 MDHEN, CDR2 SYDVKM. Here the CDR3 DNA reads TGTGCCAGCAACACCGGGACAGGGGGAAACAATCAGCCCCAGCATTTT. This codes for CASNTGTGGNNQPQHF. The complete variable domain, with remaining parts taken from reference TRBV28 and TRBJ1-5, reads DVKVTQSSRYLVKRTGEKVFLECVQDMDHENMFWYRQDPGLGLRLIYFSYDVKMKEKGDIPEGYSVSREKKERFSLILESASTNQTSMYLCASNTGTGGNNQPQHFGDGTRLSIL.

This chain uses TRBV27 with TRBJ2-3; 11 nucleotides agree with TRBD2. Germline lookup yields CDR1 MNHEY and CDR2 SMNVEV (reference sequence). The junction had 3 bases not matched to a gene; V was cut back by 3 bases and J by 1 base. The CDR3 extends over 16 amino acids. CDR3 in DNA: TGTGCCAGCAGTTTGGGGACTAGCGGTCGCACAGATACGCAGTATTTT. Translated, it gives CASSLGTSGRTDTQYF.

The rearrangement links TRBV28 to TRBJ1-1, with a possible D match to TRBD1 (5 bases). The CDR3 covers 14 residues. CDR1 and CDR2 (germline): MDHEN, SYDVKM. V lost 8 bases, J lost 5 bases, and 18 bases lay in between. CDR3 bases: TGTGCCAGCGCGGATTTCGGGGGAAATACTGAAGCTTTCTTT. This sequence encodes CASADFGGNTEAFF. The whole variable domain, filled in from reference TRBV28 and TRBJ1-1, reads DVKVTQSSRYLVKRTGEKVFLECVQDMDHENMFWYRQDPGLGLRLIYFSYDVKMKEKGDIPEGYSVSREKKERFSLILESASTNQTSMYLCASADFGGNTEAFFGQGTRLTVV.

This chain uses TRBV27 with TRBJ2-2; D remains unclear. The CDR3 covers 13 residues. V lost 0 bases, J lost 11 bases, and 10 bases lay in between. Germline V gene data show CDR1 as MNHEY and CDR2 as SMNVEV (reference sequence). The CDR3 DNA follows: TGTGCCAGCAGTTTATCCCCTTTGTATGAGCTGTTTTTT. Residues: CASSLSPLYELFF.

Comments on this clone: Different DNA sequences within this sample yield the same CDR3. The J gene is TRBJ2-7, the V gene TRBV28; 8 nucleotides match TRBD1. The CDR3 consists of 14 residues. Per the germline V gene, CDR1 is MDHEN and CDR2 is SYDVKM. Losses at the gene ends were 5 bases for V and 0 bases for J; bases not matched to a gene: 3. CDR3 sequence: CASSRTGSSYEQYF. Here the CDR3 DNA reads TGTGCCAGCAGTCGGACAGGGAGCTCCTACGAGCAGTACTTC.

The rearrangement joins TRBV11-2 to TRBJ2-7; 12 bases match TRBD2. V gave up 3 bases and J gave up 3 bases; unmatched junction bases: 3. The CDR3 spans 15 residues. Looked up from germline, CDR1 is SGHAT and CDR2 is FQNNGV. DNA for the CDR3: TGTGCCAGCAGCTTGGGACTAGCGGGCTTCTACGAGCAGTACTTC. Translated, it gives CASSLGLAGFYEQYF.